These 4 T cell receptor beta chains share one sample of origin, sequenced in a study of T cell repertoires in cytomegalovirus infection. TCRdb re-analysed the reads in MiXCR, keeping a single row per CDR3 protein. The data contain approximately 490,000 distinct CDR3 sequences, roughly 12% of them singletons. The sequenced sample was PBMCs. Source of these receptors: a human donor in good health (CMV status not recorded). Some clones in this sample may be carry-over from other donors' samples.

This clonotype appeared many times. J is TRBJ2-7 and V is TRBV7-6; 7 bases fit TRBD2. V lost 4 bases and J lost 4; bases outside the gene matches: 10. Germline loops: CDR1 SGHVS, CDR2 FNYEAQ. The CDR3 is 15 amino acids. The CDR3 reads CASSWEGGPLYEQYF. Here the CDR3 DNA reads TGTGCCAGCAGCTGGGAGGGTGGCCCACTTTACGAGCAGTACTTC.

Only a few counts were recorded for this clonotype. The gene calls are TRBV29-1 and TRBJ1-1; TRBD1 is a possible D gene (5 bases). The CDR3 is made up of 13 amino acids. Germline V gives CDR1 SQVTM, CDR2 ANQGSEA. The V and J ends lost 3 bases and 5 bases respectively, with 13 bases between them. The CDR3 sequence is CSVDSQGRTEAFF. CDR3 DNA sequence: TGCAGCGTTGATAGCCAGGGCCGTACTGAAGCTTTCTTT.

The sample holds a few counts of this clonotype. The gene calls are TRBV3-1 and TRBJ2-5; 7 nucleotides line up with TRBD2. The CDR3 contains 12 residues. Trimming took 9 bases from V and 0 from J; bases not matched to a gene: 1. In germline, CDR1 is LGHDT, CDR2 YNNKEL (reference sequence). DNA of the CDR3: TGTGCCAGTGGACTAGACCAAGAGACCCAGTACTTC. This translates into CASGLDQETQYF.

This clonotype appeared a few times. CDR3 nucleotide sequence: TGTGCCAGCAGTTCCTTGACAGGGTACCACAATGAGCAGTTCTTC. This encodes CASSSLTGYHNEQFF. This chain joins TRBV27 and TRBJ2-1; 7 nucleotides align to TRBD1. In germline, CDR1 is MNHEY, CDR2 SMNVEV (reference sequence). The CDR3 totals 15 residues. Trimming cost V 4 bases and J 5 bases; bases outside gene matches: 8.